This T cell receptor beta chain is from a study of cytomegalovirus exposure and HLA in healthy donors. Overall study context: As an earlier analysis found, around 200 million T cells yielded over 95 million unique TCR beta sequences.

V dropped 7 bases and J dropped 5; count of bases not matched to a gene: 8. The CDR3 has 15 residues. CDR1 MDHEN and CDR2 SYDVKM come from the germline V gene. All donors participated as healthy donors of bone marrow. No record exists of this donor's CMV serostatus. Notes on the study in general: In all likelihood, a cluster of highly shared sequence variants was a sequencing artifact.

The PCR ran on 60 Vbeta and 13 Jbeta primers. Clones were read by immunoSEQ multiplex PCR, and TCRdb kept only the in-frame ones, dropping some. The sample has around 150,000 clones, approximately 62% seen once. In regard to this clone: Its specificity is unknown.

The source is a human donor in good health. Source material: PBMCs. The rearrangement uses TRBV28 and TRBJ2-5; 12 bases line up with TRBD1. The CDR3 sequence: CASTAGTGGPETQYF. The CDR3 region has the DNA TGTGCCAGCACCGCGGGGACAGGGGGCCCCGAGACCCAGTACTTC.